The subject of this entry is one T cell receptor (beta chain). Its matching antigen is unknown. V dropped 4 bases and J dropped 10; count of bases not matched to a gene: 8. Germline CDR1 and CDR2: SSHAT and FNYEAQ (reference sequence). The length of the CDR3 is 15 residues. This entry is derived from a study of T cell responses to AZD1222 COVID-19 vaccine. Points from the study as a whole: Spike-wide vaccine-associated CD4 TCRs dominated at 160-218 and 743-854.

Clones were read by immunoSEQ multiplex PCR, and TCRdb kept only the in-frame ones, dropping some. Among 120,000 to 150,000 clones listed, 85% to 90% were seen once. The specimen comprised peripheral blood, sampled on day 0 of AZD1222 vaccination. The chain has TRBV7-7 and TRBJ2-3; the match to TRBD2 covers 13 bases. This sequence was found in an adult in good health. The CDR3 nucleotides are TGTGCCAGCAGCTCCGGGACTAGCGGGGCCCCCCCGCAGTATTTT. As protein: CASSSGTSGAPPQYF.